These 18 T cell receptor beta chains were sequenced from one sample in a study of vaccination effects on CD4 cells after COVID-19. These TCRs are of unknown antigen specificity. Expansion with viral peptide pools was applied to antigen-specific CD4+ T cells by the ViraFEST assay prior to sequencing. Culture lasted about 10 days before CD4+ T cell isolation. Participants each got two BNT162b2 or mRNA-1273 vaccine doses. Using immunoSEQ multiplex PCR, the repertoire was profiled, and TCRdb retains in-frame clones only, with some absent. The sample lists 25,000 to 35,000 clones, roughly four fifths occurring once. The source material was CD4+ T cells from PBMCs cultured with HCoV-NL63 spike peptides, sampled after COVID-19 vaccination. The receptor set was obtained from a human donor who received a COVID-19 vaccine. Some clones in this sample may be carry-over from other donors' samples.

The V call is TRBV10-1, the J call TRBJ2-5; 8 nucleotides agree with TRBD2. V was clipped by 3 bases and J by 3 bases; unmatched bases: 9. CDR3 length: 16 residues. Per the germline V gene, CDR1 is WNHNN and CDR2 is SYGVQD (reference sequence). In DNA form, the CDR3 reads TGCGCCAGCAGTGAAACTCTCCGGGGGGGTAAAGAGACCCAGTACTTC. Amino acid sequence: CASSETLRGGKETQYF.

This sequence joins TRBV7-9 and TRBJ2-1; D possibly matches TRBD1 or TRBD2 (5 bases each). The CDR3 consists of 16 residues. The germline V gene has CDR1 SEHNR and CDR2 FQNEAQ (reference sequence). The V end was cut by 6 bases, the J end by 0 bases, with 15 bases between. CDR3 region: CASSSGTYNSYNEQFF. The CDR3 DNA reads TGTGCCAGCAGTTCCGGGACCTACAACTCCTACAATGAGCAGTTCTTC.

The chain recombines TRBV14 with TRBJ1-6, with D maybe TRBD1 (6 bases). Trimming left V 8 bases short and J 4 bases short, with 24 bases between. This CDR3 has 18 residues. Germline CDR1 is SGHDN and CDR2 is FVKESK. The CDR3 sequence is CASSLTGTASWYNSPLHF. CDR3 coding DNA: TGTGCCAGCTCACTGACAGGTACTGCGAGTTGGTATAATTCACCCCTCCACTTT.

The chain combines TRBV30 with TRBJ1-6; D remains unclear. Trimming stripped 3 bases from V and 4 bases from J, with 10 bases between. The CDR3 is made up of 14 amino acids. The germline CDR1 and CDR2 sequences are GTSNPN and SVGIG (reference sequence). The CDR3 is CAWRSTGYNSPLHF. The CDR3 DNA reads TGTGCCTGGAGATCAACGGGGTATAATTCACCCCTCCACTTT. The full variable domain, in which reference TRBV30 and TRBJ1-6 provide the parts outside the CDR3, is SQTIHQWPATLVQPVGSPLSLECTVEGTSNPNLYWYRQAAGRGLQLLFYSVGIGQISSEVPQNLSASRPQDRQFILSSKKLLLSDSGFYLCAWRSTGYNSPLHFGNGTRLTVT.

V and J are TRBV4-3 and TRBJ2-1, with 8 positions matching TRBD1. V lost 0 bases and J lost 8; bases outside the gene matches: 6. The V gene's germline CDR1 is LGHNA and CDR2 YSLEER. This CDR3 is built from 15 residues. DNA of the CDR3: TGCGCCAGCAGCCAAGAAAGGACAGGGACCCATGAGCAGTTCTTC. This codes for CASSQERTGTHEQFF.

The rearrangement uses TRBV18 and TRBJ1-4, with unresolved D. From germline, CDR1 is KGHSH and CDR2 LQKENI. V lost 4 bases and J lost 4, with 7 bases in between. CDR3 length: 13 amino acids. This chain's CDR3 is CASSLRGNEKLFF. The CDR3, as DNA: TGTGCCAGCTCACTACGGGGTAATGAAAAACTGTTTTTT.

In this sample, this clone turned up once. The chain joins TRBV9 to TRBJ1-5, with D uncertain. CDR1 and CDR2 (germline): SGDLS, YYNGEE. The V gene lost 0 bases and the J gene lost 4 bases, with 14 bases spanning the gap. This CDR3 is 16 amino acids long. In nucleotides, the CDR3 is TGTGCCAGCAGCGTAGCTGGAGACGGACGAAATCAGCCCCAGCATTTT. Translated, it gives CASSVAGDGRNQPQHF.

The J gene is TRBJ1-2, the V gene TRBV3-1 (or the pseudogene TRBV3-2); 12 bases match TRBD1. V gave up 5 bases and J gave up 7 bases; unmatched junction bases: 8. The CDR3 extends over 15 amino acids. Germline lookup yields CDR1 LGHDT and CDR2 YNNKEL (reference sequence). The CDR3 sequence is CASSDSGTGGVGYTF. CDR3 sequence (DNA): TGTGCCAGCAGCGACTCCGGGACAGGGGGCGTTGGCTACACCTTC.

The gene calls are TRBV24-1 and TRBJ2-2; D might be TRBD2 (6 bases). The germline V gene has CDR1 KGHDR and CDR2 SFDVKD. The V end was cut by 2 bases, the J end by 0 bases, with 12 bases between. This CDR3 has 17 residues. CDR3 loop: CATSDSGTGANTGELFF. DNA for the CDR3: TGTGCCACCAGTGATTCGGGGACGGGGGCGAACACCGGGGAGCTGTTTTTT.

J is TRBJ1-2 and V is TRBV7-2, with D possibly TRBD1 on 5 matching bases. CDR3 length equals 18 residues. Deletions cut 1 base from V and 5 bases from J, with 23 bases between. Germline V gene data show CDR1 as SGHTA and CDR2 as FQGNSA. In nucleotides, the CDR3 is TGTGCCAGCAGCTTAGGGGTAGTAAGAAGGGGCACTCTATATGGCTACACCTTC. This translates into CASSLGVVRRGTLYGYTF.

The rearrangement uses TRBV24-1 and TRBJ2-2; D not certain. The germline V and J ends were trimmed by 4 bases and 4 bases, with 9 bases remaining between them. The CDR3 spans 14 residues. Germline V CDR1 and CDR2: KGHDR, SFDVKD. The CDR3 reads CATSDPVSTGELFF. The DNA for the CDR3 is TGTGCCACCAGTGACCCCGTTAGCACCGGGGAGCTGTTTTTT.

This chain uses TRBV5-1 with TRBJ2-5; 7 bases align to TRBD1. The junction had 10 bases not matched to a gene; V was cut back by 6 bases and J by 5 bases. Germline V gene sequence: CDR1 SGHRS, CDR2 YFSETQ. There are 14 residues in the CDR3. CDR3 in amino acids: CASTIGGFEETQYF. The CDR3 nucleotides are TGCGCCAGCACAATAGGGGGCTTTGAGGAGACCCAGTACTTC. The full variable domain, its missing parts supplied by reference TRBV5-1 and TRBJ2-5, is KAGVTQTPRYLIKTRGQQVTLSCSPISGHRSVSWYQQTPGQGLQFLFEYFSETQRNKGNFPGRFSGRQFSNSRSEMNVSTLELGDSALYLCASTIGGFEETQYFGPGTRLLVL.

The CDR3 nucleotides are TGTGCCAGCAGCGTAGGGGGGCGGGGACACCGCTCTGGGGCCAACGTCCTGACTTTC. Translated, it gives CASSVGGRGHRSGANVLTF. V is TRBV9 and J is TRBJ2-6, with D possibly being TRBD1 or TRBD2 (6 bases each). CDR1 and CDR2 from the germline V gene are SGDLS and YYNGEE. V was pared by 0 bases and J by 0 bases, with 16 bases between. The CDR3 has 19 residues.

The chain carries TRBV4-1 and TRBJ2-3; 7 bases match TRBD2. Germline V gene lookup returns CDR1 MGHRA and CDR2 YSYEKL. The CDR3 sequence is 15 residues long. V lost 4 bases, J lost 4 bases, and 8 bases stayed unmatched. The CDR3 sequence: CASSLLGLAADTQYF. The CDR3 region has the DNA TGCGCCAGCAGCCTACTGGGGCTAGCGGCAGATACGCAGTATTTT.

This clone was recorded only once. CDR3 sequence: CASSFQGAIRNTEAFF. The CDR3 DNA is TGTGCCAGCAGCTTTCAGGGGGCTATCAGGAACACTGAAGCTTTCTTT. The chain uses TRBV7-9 and TRBJ1-1, with TRBD1 matching over 8 bases. The CDR3 covers 16 residues. CDR1 and CDR2 from the germline V gene are SEHNR and FQNEAQ (reference sequence). After removal of 3 bases from V and 1 base from J, the junction contained 7 bases not matched to a gene.

This clone was found a few times. The V call is TRBV6-4, the J call TRBJ2-1; a possible D gene is TRBD2 (6 bases). The CDR3 extends over 16 amino acids. Germline V lookup: CDR1 MRHNA, CDR2 SNTAGT. Trimming took 0 bases from V and 2 from J, leaving 11 bases between them. Here the CDR3 DNA reads TGTGCCAGCAGTGACTCGGGCGGGGAACCCTACAATGAGCAGTTCTTC. It encodes CASSDSGGEPYNEQFF.

The chain combines TRBV7-8 with TRBJ2-7; the D gene is possibly TRBD1 (6 bases). Trimming shortened V by 0 bases and J by 0 bases, and 15 bases separated the two germline ends. This CDR3 contains 17 residues. Germline assignment: CDR1 SGHVS and CDR2 FQNEAQ. The CDR3 bases are TGTGCCAGCAGCTTAGCGGCAGGTGGGGGCAGCTCCTACGAGCAGTACGTC. Protein: CASSLAAGGGSSYEQYV.

The chain has TRBV10-3 and TRBJ1-1; 10 bases match TRBD1. Germline values: CDR1 ENHRY, CDR2 SYGVKD. The CDR3 totals 15 residues. Germline trimming cut 8 bases from V and 4 bases from J; bases unmatched to any gene: 10. For the CDR3, the DNA is TGTGCCATCGGGTCCCCGGGACAGGGGACCACTGAAGCTTTCTTT. Protein: CAIGSPGQGTTEAFF.